Below, 19 T cell receptor beta chains from the same sample are listed, as sequenced in a study of CXCR3-negative and CXCR3-positive naive CD8 T cells. Whole-study findings and limits: TRB CDR3s were more hydrophobic in CXCR3-positive than in CXCR3-negative naive cells.

The study made its TRB cDNA libraries by 5' RACE, adding UMI labels. Following a re-call of the 5' RACE reads, TCRdb has one entry per CDR3 protein and lacks DNA. Its clone listing holds about 85,000 distinct CDR3 sequences. These TCRs' antigens remain unknown. The sample consisted of naive CXCR3+ CD8+ T cells from blood. The subset is: CD45RO-CCR7+CD27+CD95- naive CD8+ T cells expressing CXCR3 (TNR3+). All receptors derive from a human donor in good health. Some clones in this sample may be carry-over from other donors' samples.

The V and J genes are TRBV29-1 and TRBJ2-1; without DNA, the TCRdb call of TRBD2 cannot be checked. CDR3 length: 13 amino acids. Germline V gene data show CDR1 as SQVTM and CDR2 as ANQGSEA. CDR3 protein: CSVLAGVGNEQFF.

The V call is TRBV5-1, the J call TRBJ2-2. From germline, CDR1 is SGHRS and CDR2 YFSETQ. The CDR3 has 14 residues. The CDR3 spells CASSLFPETGELFF.

The gene calls are TRBV6-5 and TRBJ2-1; TCRdb lists TRBD1, though no DNA is available to test this call. The CDR3 consists of 12 residues. From germline, CDR1 is MNHEY and CDR2 SVGAGI. The CDR3 spells CASMTNPGEQFF.

This chain connects TRBV5-1 to TRBJ2-7; as DNA is missing, the TRBD1 call by TCRdb cannot be tested. The CDR3 is 14 amino acids. Germline V CDR1 and CDR2: SGHRS, YFSETQ. The CDR3 spells CASSPGTGIYEQYF.

This chain uses TRBV2 with TRBJ2-1. Germline CDR1 SNHLY, CDR2 FYNNEI. The CDR3 consists of 17 residues. The CDR3 spells CASSEARVTSAYNEQFF.

The CDR3: CASSRRDSYNEQFF. The V call is TRBV6-5, the J call TRBJ2-1. The V gene's germline CDR1 is MNHEY and CDR2 SVGAGI. The CDR3 sequence is 14 residues long.

The chain links TRBV5-5 to TRBJ2-3; lacking DNA, the TRBD1 call made by TCRdb goes unchecked. The germline CDR1 and CDR2 sequences are SGHKS and YYEKEE (reference sequence). The CDR3 covers 17 residues. The CDR3 is CASSFRDGRMNPDTQYF. Based on the CDR3 plus reference TRBV5-5 and TRBJ2-3, the full variable domain is DAGVTQSPTHLIKTRGQQVTLRCSPISGHKSVSWYQQVLGQGPQFIFQYYEKEERGRGNFPDRFSARQFPNYSSELNVNALLLGDSALYLCASSFRDGRMNPDTQYFGPGTRLTVL.

This sequence joins TRBV27 and TRBJ2-1; TCRdb returns TRBD1, unconfirmable since there is no DNA. Germline V gene data show CDR1 as MNHEY and CDR2 as SMNVEV (reference sequence). The CDR3 has 14 residues. The CDR3 loop reads CASSSRDSYNEQFF.

The chain couples TRBV6-5 to TRBJ2-2; the D gene TCRdb calls, TRBD2, cannot be checked with no DNA. There are 15 residues in the CDR3. The germline V gene encodes CDR1 MNHEY and CDR2 SVGAGI. The CDR3 sequence is CASSYSVGGTGELFF.

The chain's CDR3 is CASSQGSGTYEQYF. The chain has TRBV14 and TRBJ2-7; the D call of TRBD1 rests on TCRdb alone, since no DNA is present to check it. The germline gives CDR1 SGHDN, CDR2 FVKESK. The length of the CDR3 is 14 residues.

This rearrangement joins TRBV6-2 or TRBV6-3 to TRBJ2-7; TCRdb designates TRBD2, a call that cannot be tested without DNA. Germline CDR1 reads MNHEY; CDR2 reads SVGEGT. The CDR3 spans 13 residues. CDR3: CASTWENSYEQYF.

This chain connects TRBV4-3 to TRBJ2-6. Germline V CDR1 and CDR2: LGHNA, YSLEER. This CDR3 spans 16 amino acids. This CDR3 is CASSQEMGSGANVLTF.

The chain is built from TRBV28 and TRBJ1-6; TCRdb's assignment of TRBD1 cannot be checked, as there is no DNA. Germline values: CDR1 MDHEN, CDR2 SYDVKM. This CDR3 is built from 16 residues. This CDR3 is CASSLLRTGADSPLHF.

The chain couples TRBV12-3 or TRBV12-4 to TRBJ1-1. The CDR3 is made up of 13 amino acids. Here the CDR3 reads CASSLGGNPRAFF.

This chain joins TRBV6-5 and TRBJ2-5; with no DNA, the TCRdb D assignment of TRBD1 cannot be verified. The CDR3 is 15 amino acids. Germline lookup yields CDR1 MNHEY and CDR2 SVGAGI. Here the CDR3 reads CASSPSEQGQETQYF.

Here the CDR3 reads CASSPEGQVEAFF. The chain links TRBV4-1 to TRBJ1-1; TCRdb's D call, TRBD1, is unchecked because there is no DNA. CDR1 and CDR2 from the germline V gene are MGHRA and YSYEKL. The CDR3 length is 13 residues.

This CDR3 is CSVEDSSPPGELFF. This chain uses TRBV29-1 with TRBJ2-2. Germline CDR1 and CDR2: SQVTM and ANQGSEA. The CDR3 is made up of 14 amino acids.

CDR3 protein: CASSLPDSSYEQYF. The chain employs TRBV5-1 and TRBJ2-7. This CDR3 is 14 amino acids long. Germline-derived CDR1 and CDR2 are SGHRS and YFSETQ.

The CDR3 spells CASSFTGTGGADEQYF. The V gene is TRBV5-6, the J gene TRBJ2-7; TCRdb's D call, TRBD1, is unchecked because there is no DNA. Germline values: CDR1 SGHDT, CDR2 YYEEEE. The CDR3 runs 16 residues.